Included here is one TCR beta chain sequence, with context. Antigen: not known. V dropped 3 bases and J dropped 11 bases, with 14 bases sitting between them. CDR1 and CDR2 from the germline V gene are SGHTA and FQGNSA. The CDR3 length is 13 residues. The data belong to a study of cytomegalovirus exposure and HLA in healthy donors. About the study: The 95 to 150 validation repertoires and the approximately 630 first-cohort repertoires shared a platform, a later analysis reported.

The donors were part of the 120-subject validation cohort, which stood apart from the roughly 670-subject first cohort. Study-wide findings and caveats: There were some public TCRs occurring in many donors, but most TCR sequences were rare. Overall, 164 TCR beta chains were annotated as cytomegalovirus-associated.

Sequencing was performed with immunoSEQ multiplex PCR; in TCRdb, only in-frame clones are kept and a portion is missing. The sample consists of 97,000 or so clones, roughly nine tenths of them appearing once. This clonotype was obtained from a woman aged 25 to 45 in good health and CMV-seronegative. What was sequenced was PBMCs. The rearrangement links TRBV7-2 to TRBJ1-5, with D hard to call. CDR3 bases: TGTGCCAGCAGCTTCGACCGGGGTCGGACCCAGCATTTT. Translating gives CASSFDRGRTQHF. The full variable domain, in which reference TRBV7-2 and TRBJ1-5 provide the parts outside the CDR3, is GAGVSQSPSNKVTEKGKDVELRCDPISGHTALYWYRQSLGQGLEFLIYFQGNSAPDKSGLPSDRFSAERTGGSVSTLTIQRTQQEDSAVYLCASSFDRGRTQHFGDGTRLSIL.